This T cell receptor beta chain emerged from a study of memory CD4+ T cells and cytomegalovirus serostatus. Study findings and constraints: Suggested: most of the CMV-linked TCR signature lies in CD4+ memory cells. Median bootstrapped AUC for CMV status was about 0.94 originally, about 0.9 US-trained.

Notes on this clone: Its antigen is not identified.

Authors' data handling: Out-of-frame sequences were removed, leaving some 2 million distinct TCRbeta sequences. This table comes from immunoSEQ multiplex PCR, and its TCRdb copy is limited to in-frame clones, with some not included. D and trimming come from the DNA, and the V and J calls and clone size come from that table. This table holds about 50,000 clones, roughly 78% found once. This CDR3 has 12 amino acids. Germline V CDR1 and CDR2: MNHEY, SVGAGI. The ends were cut back, 6 bases at V and 4 bases at J, with 7 bases in the middle. The sort gate was single viable CD3+CD4+CD8-CD45RO+ cells for memory CD4+ T cells.

Sequenced material: memory CD4+ T cells from blood. The receptor was derived from an adult in good health and CMV-seronegative. This chain links TRBV6-5 with TRBJ2-1, with no clear D. CDR3 region: CASRAEYNEQFF. Here the CDR3 DNA reads TGTGCCAGCAGGGCAGAATACAATGAGCAGTTCTTC.